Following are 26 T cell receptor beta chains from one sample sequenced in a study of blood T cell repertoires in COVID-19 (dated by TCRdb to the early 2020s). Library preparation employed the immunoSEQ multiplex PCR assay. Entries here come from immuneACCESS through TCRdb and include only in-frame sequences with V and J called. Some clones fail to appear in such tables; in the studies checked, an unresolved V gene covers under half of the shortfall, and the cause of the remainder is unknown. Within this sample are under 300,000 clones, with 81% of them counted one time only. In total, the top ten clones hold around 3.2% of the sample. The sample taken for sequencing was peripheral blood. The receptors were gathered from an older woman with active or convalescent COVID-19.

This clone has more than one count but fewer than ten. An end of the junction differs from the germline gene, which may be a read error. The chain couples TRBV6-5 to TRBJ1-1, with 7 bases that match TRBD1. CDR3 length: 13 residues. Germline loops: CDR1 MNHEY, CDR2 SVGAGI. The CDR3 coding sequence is TGTGCCAGCAGGTACTCCAGGGGGGCTGAAGCTTTCTTT. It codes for CASRYSRGAEAFF.

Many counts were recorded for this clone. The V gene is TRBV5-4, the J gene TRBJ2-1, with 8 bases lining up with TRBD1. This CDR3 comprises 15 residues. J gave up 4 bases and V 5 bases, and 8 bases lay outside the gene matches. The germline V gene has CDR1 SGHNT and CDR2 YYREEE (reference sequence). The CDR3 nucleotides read TGTGCCAGCAGGCCCGGGACAGGAGGTTACAATGAGCAGTTCTTC. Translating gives CASRPGTGGYNEQFF.

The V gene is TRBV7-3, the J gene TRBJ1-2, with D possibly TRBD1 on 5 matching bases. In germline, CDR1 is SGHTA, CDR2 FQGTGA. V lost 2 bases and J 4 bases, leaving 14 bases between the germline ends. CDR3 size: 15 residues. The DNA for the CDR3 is TGTGCCAGCAGCTTAGAGGGAGGGGAAGGCTATGGCTACACCTTC. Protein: CASSLEGGEGYGYTF. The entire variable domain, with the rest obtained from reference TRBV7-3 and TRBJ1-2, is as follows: GAGVSQTPSNKVTEKGKYVELRCDPISGHTALYWYRQSLGQGPEFLIYFQGTGAADDSGLPNDRFFAVRPEGSVSTLKIQRTERGDSAVYLCASSLEGGEGYGYTFGSGTRLTVV.

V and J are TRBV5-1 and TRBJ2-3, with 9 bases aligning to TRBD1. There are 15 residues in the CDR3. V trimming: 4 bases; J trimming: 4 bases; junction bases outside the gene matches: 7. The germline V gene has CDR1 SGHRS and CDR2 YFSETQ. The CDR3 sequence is CASSTGQGSADTQYF. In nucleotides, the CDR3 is TGCGCCAGCAGCACAGGACAGGGGAGCGCAGATACGCAGTATTTT.

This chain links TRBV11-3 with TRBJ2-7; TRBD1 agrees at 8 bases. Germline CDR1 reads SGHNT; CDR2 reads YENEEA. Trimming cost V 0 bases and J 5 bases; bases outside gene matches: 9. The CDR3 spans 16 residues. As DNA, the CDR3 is TGTGCCAGCAGCTTAGATCTGAGGACAGGGCGGGACGAGCAGTACTTC. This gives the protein CASSLDLRTGRDEQYF.

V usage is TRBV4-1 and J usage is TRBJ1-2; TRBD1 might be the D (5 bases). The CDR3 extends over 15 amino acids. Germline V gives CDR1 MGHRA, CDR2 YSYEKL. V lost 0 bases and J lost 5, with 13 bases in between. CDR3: CASSQDGPGRYGYTF. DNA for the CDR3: TGCGCCAGCAGCCAAGATGGGCCAGGGAGGTATGGCTACACCTTC.

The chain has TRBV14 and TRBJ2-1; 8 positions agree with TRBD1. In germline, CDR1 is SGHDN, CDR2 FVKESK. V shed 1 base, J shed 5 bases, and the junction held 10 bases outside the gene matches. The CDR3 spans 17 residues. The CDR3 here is CASSQAGQVRGHNEQFF. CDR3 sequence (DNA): TGTGCCAGCAGCCAAGCGGGACAGGTTAGAGGGCACAATGAGCAGTTCTTC. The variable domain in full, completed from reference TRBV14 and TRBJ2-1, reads EAGVTQFPSHSVIEKGQTVTLRCDPISGHDNLYWYRRVMGKEIKFLLHFVKESKQDESGMPNNRFLAERTGGTYSTLKVQPAELEDSGVYFCASSQAGQVRGHNEQFFGPGTRLTVL.

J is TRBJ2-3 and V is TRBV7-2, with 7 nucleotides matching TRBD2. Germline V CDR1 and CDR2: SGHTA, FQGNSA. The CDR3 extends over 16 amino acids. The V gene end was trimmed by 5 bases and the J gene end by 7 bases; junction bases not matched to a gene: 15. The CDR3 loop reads CASSPRGTVGGNTQYF. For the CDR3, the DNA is TGTGCCAGCAGCCCTCGGGGCACTGTGGGGGGGAATACGCAGTATTTT.

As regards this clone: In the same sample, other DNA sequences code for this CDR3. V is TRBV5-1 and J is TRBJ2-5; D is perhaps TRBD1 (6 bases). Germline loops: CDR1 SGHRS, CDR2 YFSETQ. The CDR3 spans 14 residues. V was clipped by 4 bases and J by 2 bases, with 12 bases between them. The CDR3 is CASSLGRGQETQYF. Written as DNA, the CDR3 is TGCGCCAGCAGCCTCGGCAGGGGACAAGAGACCCAGTACTTC.

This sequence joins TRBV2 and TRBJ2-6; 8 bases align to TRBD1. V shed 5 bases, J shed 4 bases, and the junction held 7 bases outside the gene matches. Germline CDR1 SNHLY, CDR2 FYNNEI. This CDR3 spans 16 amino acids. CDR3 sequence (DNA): TGTGCCAGCAGTCCTCAGGGGGCTTCAGGGGCCAACGTCCTGACTTTC. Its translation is CASSPQGASGANVLTF.

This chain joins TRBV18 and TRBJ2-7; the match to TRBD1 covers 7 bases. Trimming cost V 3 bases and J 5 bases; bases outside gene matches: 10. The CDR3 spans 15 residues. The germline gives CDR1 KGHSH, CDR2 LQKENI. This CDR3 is CASSPATGSVNEQYF. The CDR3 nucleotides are TGTGCCAGCTCACCGGCGACAGGGTCGGTGAACGAGCAGTACTTC.

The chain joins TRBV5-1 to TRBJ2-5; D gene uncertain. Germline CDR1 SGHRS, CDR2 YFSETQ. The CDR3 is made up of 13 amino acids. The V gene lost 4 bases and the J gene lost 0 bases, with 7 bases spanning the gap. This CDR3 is CASSLRDQETQYF. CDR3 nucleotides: TGCGCCAGCAGCCTCCGGGACCAAGAGACCCAGTACTTC.

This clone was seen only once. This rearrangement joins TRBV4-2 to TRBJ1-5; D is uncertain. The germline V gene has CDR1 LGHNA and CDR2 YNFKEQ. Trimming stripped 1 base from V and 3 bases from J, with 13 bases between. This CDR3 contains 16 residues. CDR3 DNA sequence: TGTGCCAGCAGCCAAGTCGCAGCAGGAAACAATCAGCCCCAGCATTTT. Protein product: CASSQVAAGNNQPQHF.

The DNA for the CDR3 is TGTGCCTGGAGTGTACTAAGTACAGATACGCAGTATTTT. Its protein is CAWSVLSTDTQYF. The chain is built from TRBV30 and TRBJ2-3; unclear D gene. Between the trimmed V and J ends, which lost 0 bases and 3 bases, there was a span of 7 bases. Looked up from germline, CDR1 is GTSNPN and CDR2 is SVGIG (reference sequence). This CDR3 spans 13 amino acids.

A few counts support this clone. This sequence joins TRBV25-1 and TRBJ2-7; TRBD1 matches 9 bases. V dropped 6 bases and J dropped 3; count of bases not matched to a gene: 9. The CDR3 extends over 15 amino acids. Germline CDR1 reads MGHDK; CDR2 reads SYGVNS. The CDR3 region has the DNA TGTGCCAGCAGACCTCCGGGACAGGGATTCTACGAGCAGTACTTC. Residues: CASRPPGQGFYEQYF.

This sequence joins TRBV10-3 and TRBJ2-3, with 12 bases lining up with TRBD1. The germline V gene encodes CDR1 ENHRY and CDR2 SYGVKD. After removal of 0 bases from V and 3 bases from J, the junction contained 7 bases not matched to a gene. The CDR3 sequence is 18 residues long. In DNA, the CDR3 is TGTGCCATCAGTGAGTCAGGATGGGGACAGGGGGCGACAGATACGCAGTATTTT. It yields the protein CAISESGWGQGATDTQYF.

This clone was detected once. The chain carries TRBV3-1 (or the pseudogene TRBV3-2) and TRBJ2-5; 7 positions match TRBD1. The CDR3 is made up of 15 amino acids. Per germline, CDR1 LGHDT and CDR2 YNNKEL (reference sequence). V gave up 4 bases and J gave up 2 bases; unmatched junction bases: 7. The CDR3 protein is CASSRGQGDQETQYF. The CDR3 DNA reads TGTGCCAGCAGCCGGGGGCAGGGGGATCAAGAGACCCAGTACTTC.

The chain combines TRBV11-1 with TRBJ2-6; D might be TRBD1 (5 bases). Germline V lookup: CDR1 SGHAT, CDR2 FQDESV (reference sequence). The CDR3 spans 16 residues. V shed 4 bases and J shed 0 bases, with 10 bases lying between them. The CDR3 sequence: CASSYFRASGANVLTF. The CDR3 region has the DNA TGTGCCAGCAGCTATTTCAGGGCCTCTGGGGCCAACGTCCTGACTTTC.

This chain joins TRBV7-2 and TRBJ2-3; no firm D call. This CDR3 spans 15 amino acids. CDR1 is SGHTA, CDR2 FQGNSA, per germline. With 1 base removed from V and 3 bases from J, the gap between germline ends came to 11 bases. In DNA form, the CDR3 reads TGTGCCAGCAGCTTAGACCCTAGAACAACAGATACGCAGTATTTT. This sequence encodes CASSLDPRTTDTQYF.

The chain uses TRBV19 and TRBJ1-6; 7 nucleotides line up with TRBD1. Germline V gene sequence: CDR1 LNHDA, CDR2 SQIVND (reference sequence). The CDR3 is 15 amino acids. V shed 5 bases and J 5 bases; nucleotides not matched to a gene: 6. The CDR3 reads CASSSWDRNNSPLHF. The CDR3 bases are TGTGCCAGTAGTTCTTGGGACAGAAATAATTCACCCCTCCACTTT.

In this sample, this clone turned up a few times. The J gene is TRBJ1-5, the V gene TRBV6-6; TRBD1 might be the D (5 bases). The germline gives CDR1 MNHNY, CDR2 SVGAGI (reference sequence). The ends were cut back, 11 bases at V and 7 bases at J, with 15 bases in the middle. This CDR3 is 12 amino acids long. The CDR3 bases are TGTGCCGTCGGACTACAGGTCCAGCCCCAGCATTTT. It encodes CAVGLQVQPQHF.

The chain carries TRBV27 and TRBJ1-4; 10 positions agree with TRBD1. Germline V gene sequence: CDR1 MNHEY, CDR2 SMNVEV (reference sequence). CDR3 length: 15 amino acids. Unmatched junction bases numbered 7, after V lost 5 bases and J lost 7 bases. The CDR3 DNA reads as TGTGCCAGCAGTCAGGGACAGGGGAGGAGTGAAAAACTGTTTTTT. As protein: CASSQGQGRSEKLFF.

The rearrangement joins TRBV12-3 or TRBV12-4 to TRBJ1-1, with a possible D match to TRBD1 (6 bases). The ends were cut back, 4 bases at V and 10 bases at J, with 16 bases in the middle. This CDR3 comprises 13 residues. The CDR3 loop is CASSSNRAGGAFF. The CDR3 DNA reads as TGTGCCAGCAGTTCAAACAGGGCTGGGGGAGCTTTCTTT.

CDR3 DNA: TGTGCCAGCAGCTTAGCCAGTGTACAGCCCCAGCATTTT. As protein: CASSLASVQPQHF. This rearrangement joins TRBV7-2 to TRBJ1-5; D gene uncertain. This CDR3 has 13 amino acids. From germline, CDR1 is SGHTA and CDR2 FQGNSA. V lost 0 bases and J 7 bases, leaving 7 bases between the germline ends.

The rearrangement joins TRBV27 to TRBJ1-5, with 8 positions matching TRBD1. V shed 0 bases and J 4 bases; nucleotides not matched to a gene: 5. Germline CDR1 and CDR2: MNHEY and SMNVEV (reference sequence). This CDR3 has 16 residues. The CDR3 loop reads CASSLSTDRVNQPQHF. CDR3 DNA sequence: TGTGCCAGCAGTTTATCGACGGACAGGGTGAATCAGCCCCAGCATTTT.

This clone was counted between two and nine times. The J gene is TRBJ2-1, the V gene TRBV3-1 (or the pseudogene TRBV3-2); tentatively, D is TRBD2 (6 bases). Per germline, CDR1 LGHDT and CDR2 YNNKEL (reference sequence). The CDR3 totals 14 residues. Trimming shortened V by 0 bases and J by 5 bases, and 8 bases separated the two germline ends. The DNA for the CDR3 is TGTGCCAGCAGCCAAGAACTAGCAAACAATGAGCAGTTCTTC. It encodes CASSQELANNEQFF.